This TCR beta chain was identified in a study of blood T cell repertoires in COVID-19. Across the study: Researchers got acute and convalescent COVID-19 samples from the United States, Italy and Spain. In each case, the material was cDNA or gDNA derived from T cells, B-cell-depleted T cells, or PBMCs.

V was shortened by 7 bases and J by 5 bases, with 10 bases between the two germline ends. Germline V gene sequence: CDR1 KGHDR, CDR2 SFDVKD. The CDR3 consists of 12 residues. Donors in Cohort 3 counted as recovered after two negative PCRs, clearance, or symptom resolution. Original analysis: Reference gene primer amplification yielded estimated nucleated cell counts. Libraries were prepared by immunoSEQ multiplex PCR; TCRdb keeps only in-frame clonotypes and omits some of them. Clone size and the V and J calls come from that table; the DNA yielded D and trimming. The sample has 250,000 to 350,000 clones, 88% seen once.

The material sequenced was PBMCs or T cells enriched from blood (not recorded which). This rearrangement joins TRBV24-1 to TRBJ1-2, with D perhaps TRBD1 (5 bases). This receptor was taken from a woman aged 45 to 65 who had recovered from COVID-19. The CDR3 here is CATRDTRYGYTF. In nucleotides, the CDR3 is TGTGCCACCAGGGACACCCGTTATGGCTACACCTTC.